This T cell receptor beta chain derives from a study of T cell responses to AZD1222 COVID-19 vaccine. Profiled with immunoSEQ multiplex PCR; TCRdb holds only in-frame clones, not every one. This table has 160,000 or so clones, roughly 89% appearing once. Germline trimming cut 5 bases from V and 5 bases from J; bases unmatched to any gene: 8. Germline loops: CDR1 ENHRY, CDR2 SYGVKD. This CDR3 has 16 amino acids. The material sequenced was peripheral blood, taken on day 0 of AZD1222 vaccination. The sequence derives from an adult in good health. V and J are TRBV10-3 and TRBJ2-2, with 10 bases fitting TRBD1. CDR3 amino acids: CAISLTGQGGTGELFF. The CDR3 nucleotides are TGTGCCATCAGTCTAACCGGACAGGGGGGGACCGGGGAGCTGTTTTTT.